These 9 T cell receptor beta chains were all obtained from the same sample, sequenced in a study of blood T cell repertoires in COVID-19. Assay used: immunoSEQ multiplex PCR; TCRdb lists only in-frame clones, some missing. This table has approximately 340,000 clones, 91% appearing once. Sample: PBMCs or T cells enriched from blood (not recorded which). The receptor set was obtained from a woman between 40 and 55 years old who had been exposed to COVID-19.

The chain uses TRBV7-3 and TRBJ1-3; possibly TRBD1 for D (6 bases). CDR3 length: 16 residues. Germline V CDR1 and CDR2: SGHTA, FQGTGA. The germline V and J ends were trimmed by 4 bases and 0 bases, with 13 bases remaining between them. The CDR3 DNA is TGTGCCAGCAGCTCGGGTGGACAGAGCTCTGGAAACACCATATATTTT. Encoded protein: CASSSGGQSSGNTIYF.

The chain employs TRBV14 and TRBJ2-7; the match to TRBD1 covers 7 bases. Germline loops: CDR1 SGHDN, CDR2 FVKESK. V shed 6 bases and J 3 bases; nucleotides not matched to a gene: 11. This CDR3 has 15 residues. The CDR3 sequence: CASSNTQGSYYEQYF. The CDR3 nucleotides are TGTGCCAGCAGTAACACACAGGGGTCCTACTACGAGCAGTACTTC.

Concerning this clone itself: One end of the junction does not line up with germline, which may come from a read error. This chain joins TRBV7-7 and TRBJ2-5; tentatively, D is TRBD1 (5 bases). Germline V gene sequence: CDR1 SSHAT, CDR2 FNYEAQ (reference sequence). The CDR3 runs to 13 residues. The CDR3 coding sequence is TGTGCTAGCAGCCTCGACAGACAAGAGACCCAGTACTTC. Protein: CASSLDRQETQYF.

The rearrangement joins TRBV5-1 to TRBJ2-7; the D gene is possibly TRBD2 (6 bases). The germline V and J ends were trimmed by 4 bases and 3 bases, with 14 bases remaining between them. This CDR3 comprises 14 residues. The V gene's germline CDR1 is SGHRS and CDR2 YFSETQ. The CDR3 here is CASSPRGGIYEQYF. As DNA, the CDR3 is TGCGCCAGCAGCCCCCGGGGAGGAATCTACGAGCAGTACTTC. Full variable domain (remainder filled in from reference TRBV5-1 and TRBJ2-7): KAGVTQTPRYLIKTRGQQVTLSCSPISGHRSVSWYQQTPGQGLQFLFEYFSETQRNKGNFPGRFSGRQFSNSRSEMNVSTLELGDSALYLCASSPRGGIYEQYFGPGTRLTVT.

The J gene is TRBJ1-6, the V gene TRBV27, with D maybe TRBD1 (6 bases). CDR1 and CDR2 (germline): MNHEY, SMNVEV (reference sequence). CDR3 length: 14 residues. The V and J ends lost 8 bases and 5 bases respectively, with 13 bases between them. The CDR3 here is CASGLGGHNSPLHF. In nucleotides, the CDR3 is TGTGCCAGCGGCCTTGGGGGCCATAATTCACCCCTCCACTTT.

This sequence joins TRBV24-1 and TRBJ2-2, with TRBD2 matching 10 bases. Germline V gene data show CDR1 as KGHDR and CDR2 as SFDVKD. The junction had 5 bases not matched to a gene; V was cut back by 4 bases and J by 7 bases. This CDR3 region has 15 residues. The CDR3 DNA is TGTGCCACCAGTGAGCCTAGCGGGAGTGGCGGGGAGCTGTTTTTT. Amino acids: CATSEPSGSGGELFF.

This chain connects TRBV3-1 (or the pseudogene TRBV3-2) to TRBJ2-7; 8 bases agree with TRBD1. The CDR3 has 15 amino acids. From germline, CDR1 is LGHDT and CDR2 YNNKEL (reference sequence). J was trimmed by 4 bases and V by 6 bases; bases with no gene match: 11. CDR3 sequence: CASRASLGQGYEQYF. The CDR3 coding sequence is TGTGCCAGCAGAGCAAGCCTCGGACAGGGATACGAGCAGTACTTC.

The chain couples TRBV6-2 or TRBV6-3 to TRBJ2-5; 8 positions match TRBD2. The ends lost 5 bases at V and 7 bases at J; junction bases unmatched: 15. Germline V lookup: CDR1 MNHEY, CDR2 SVGEGT. The CDR3 has 16 residues. The CDR3 region is CASSSLGAGVRGTQYF. The CDR3 DNA is TGTGCCAGCAGTAGTCTCGGAGCGGGGGTGCGCGGGACCCAGTACTTC.

This chain joins TRBV5-1 and TRBJ1-1, with D maybe TRBD1 (6 bases). Germline V gives CDR1 SGHRS, CDR2 YFSETQ. Trimming stripped 3 bases from V and 4 bases from J, with 10 bases between. The CDR3 has 13 residues. The CDR3 DNA reads TGCGCCAGCAGCTCCAGGGGCAGCACTGAAGCTTTCTTT. Translation gives CASSSRGSTEAFF.